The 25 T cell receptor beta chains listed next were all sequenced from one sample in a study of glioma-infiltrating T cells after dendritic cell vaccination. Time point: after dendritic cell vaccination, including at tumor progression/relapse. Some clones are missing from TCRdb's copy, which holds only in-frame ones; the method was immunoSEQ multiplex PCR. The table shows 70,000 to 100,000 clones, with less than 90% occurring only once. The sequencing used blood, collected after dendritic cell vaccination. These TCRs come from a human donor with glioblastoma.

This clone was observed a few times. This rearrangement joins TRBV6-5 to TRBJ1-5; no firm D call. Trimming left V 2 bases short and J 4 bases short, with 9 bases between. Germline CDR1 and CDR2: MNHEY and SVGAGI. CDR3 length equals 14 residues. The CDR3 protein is CASSYGRGNQPQHF. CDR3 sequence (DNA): TGTGCCAGCAGTTACGGAAGAGGTAATCAGCCCCAGCATTTT.

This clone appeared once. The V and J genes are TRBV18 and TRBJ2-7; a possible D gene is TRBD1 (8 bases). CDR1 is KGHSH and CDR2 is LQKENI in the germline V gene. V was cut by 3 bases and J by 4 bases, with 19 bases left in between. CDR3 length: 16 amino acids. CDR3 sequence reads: CASSPRGGQDVYEQYF. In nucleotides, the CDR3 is TGTGCCAGCTCACCGAGGGGGGGACAGGACGTATACGAGCAGTACTTC.

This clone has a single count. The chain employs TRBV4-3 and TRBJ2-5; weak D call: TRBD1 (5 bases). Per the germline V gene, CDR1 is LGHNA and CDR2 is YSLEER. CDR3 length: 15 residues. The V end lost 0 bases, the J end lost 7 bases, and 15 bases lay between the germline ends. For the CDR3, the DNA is TGCGCCAGCAGCCAAGACCTCGGACAATTCGGGACCCAGTACTTC. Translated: CASSQDLGQFGTQYF.

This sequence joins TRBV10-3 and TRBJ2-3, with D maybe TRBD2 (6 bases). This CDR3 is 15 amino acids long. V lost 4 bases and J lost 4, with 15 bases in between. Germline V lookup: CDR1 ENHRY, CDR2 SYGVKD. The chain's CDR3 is CAISVSLSGADTQYF. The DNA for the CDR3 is TGTGCCATCAGTGTTAGCTTATCGGGGGCAGATACGCAGTATTTT.

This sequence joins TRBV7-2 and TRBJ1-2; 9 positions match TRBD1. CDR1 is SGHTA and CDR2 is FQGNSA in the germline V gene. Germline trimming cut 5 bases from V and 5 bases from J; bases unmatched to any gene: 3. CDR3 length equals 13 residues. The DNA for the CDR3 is TGTGCCAGCAGCATAGGGACAGGGTATGGCTACACCTTC. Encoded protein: CASSIGTGYGYTF.

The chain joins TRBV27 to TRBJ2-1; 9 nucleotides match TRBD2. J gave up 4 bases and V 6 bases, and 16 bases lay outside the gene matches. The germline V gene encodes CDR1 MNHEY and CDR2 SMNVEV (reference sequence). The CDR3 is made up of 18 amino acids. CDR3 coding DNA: TGTGCCAGCAGAAAAATCATTCTTAGCGGGGGCACTTACAATGAGCAGTTCTTC. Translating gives CASRKIILSGGTYNEQFF.

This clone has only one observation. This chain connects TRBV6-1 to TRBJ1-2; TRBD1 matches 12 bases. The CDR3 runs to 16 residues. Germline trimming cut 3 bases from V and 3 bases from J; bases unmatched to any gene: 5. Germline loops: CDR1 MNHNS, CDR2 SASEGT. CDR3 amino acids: CASSEGQGALYYGYTF. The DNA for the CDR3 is TGTGCCAGCAGTGAGGGACAGGGGGCCCTTTACTATGGCTACACCTTC.

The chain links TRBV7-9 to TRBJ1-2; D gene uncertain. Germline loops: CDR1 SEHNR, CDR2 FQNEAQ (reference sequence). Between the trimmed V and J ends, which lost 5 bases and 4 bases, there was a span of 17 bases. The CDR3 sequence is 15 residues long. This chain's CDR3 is CASSAPLKSTYGYTF. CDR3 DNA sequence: TGTGCCAGCAGCGCCCCCCTAAAAAGTACCTATGGCTACACCTTC. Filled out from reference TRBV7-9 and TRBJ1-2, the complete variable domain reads DTGVSQNPRHKITKRGQNVTFRCDPISEHNRLYWYRQTLGQGPEFLTYFQNEAQLEKSRLLSDRFSAERPKGSFSTLEIQRTEQGDSAMYLCASSAPLKSTYGYTFGSGTRLTVV.

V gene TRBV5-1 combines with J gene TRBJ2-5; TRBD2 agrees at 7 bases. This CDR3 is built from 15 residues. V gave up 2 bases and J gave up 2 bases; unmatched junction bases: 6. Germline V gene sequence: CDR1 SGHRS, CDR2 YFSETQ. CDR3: CASSFQRDPQETQYF. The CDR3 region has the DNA TGCGCCAGCAGCTTTCAGCGGGACCCACAAGAGACCCAGTACTTC.

CDR3 region: CASSKTGSSRTDTQYF. For the CDR3, the DNA is TGTGCCAGCAGCAAGACAGGAAGCTCCCGCACAGATACGCAGTATTTT. The chain links TRBV5-6 to TRBJ2-3, with D perhaps TRBD1 (6 bases). With 4 bases removed from V and 1 base from J, the gap between germline ends came to 16 bases. The germline CDR1 and CDR2 sequences are SGHDT and YYEEEE. This CDR3 contains 16 residues.

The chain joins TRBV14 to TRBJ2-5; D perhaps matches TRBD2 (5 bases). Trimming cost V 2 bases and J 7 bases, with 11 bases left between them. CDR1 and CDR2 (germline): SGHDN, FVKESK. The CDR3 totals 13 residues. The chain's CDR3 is CASSQQLEGTQYF. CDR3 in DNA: TGTGCCAGCAGCCAACAACTAGAGGGGACCCAGTACTTC.

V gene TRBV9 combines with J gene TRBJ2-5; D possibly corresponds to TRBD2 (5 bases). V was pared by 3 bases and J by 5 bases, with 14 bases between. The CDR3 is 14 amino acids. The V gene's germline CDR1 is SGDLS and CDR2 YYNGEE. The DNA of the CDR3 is TGTGCCAGCAGCGCTGGTAATAGCGTGGAGACCCAGTACTTC. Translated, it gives CASSAGNSVETQYF.

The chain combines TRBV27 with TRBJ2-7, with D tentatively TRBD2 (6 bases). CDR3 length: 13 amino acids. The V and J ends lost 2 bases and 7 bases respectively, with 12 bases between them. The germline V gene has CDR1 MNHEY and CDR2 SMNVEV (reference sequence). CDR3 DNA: TGTGCCAGCAGTTTAACCCCGGCGGGGGAGCAGTACTTC. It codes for CASSLTPAGEQYF.

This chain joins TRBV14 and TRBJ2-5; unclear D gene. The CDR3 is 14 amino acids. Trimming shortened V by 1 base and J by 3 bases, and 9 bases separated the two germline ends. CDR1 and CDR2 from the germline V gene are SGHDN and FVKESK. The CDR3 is CASSQVSQEETQYF. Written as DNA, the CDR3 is TGTGCCAGCAGCCAAGTCAGCCAGGAAGAGACCCAGTACTTC. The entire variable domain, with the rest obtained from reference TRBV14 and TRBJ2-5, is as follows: EAGVTQFPSHSVIEKGQTVTLRCDPISGHDNLYWYRRVMGKEIKFLLHFVKESKQDESGMPNNRFLAERTGGTYSTLKVQPAELEDSGVYFCASSQVSQEETQYFGPGTRLLVL.

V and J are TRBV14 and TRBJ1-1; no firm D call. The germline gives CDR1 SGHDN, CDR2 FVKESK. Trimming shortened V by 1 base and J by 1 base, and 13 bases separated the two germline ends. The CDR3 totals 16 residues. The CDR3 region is CASSQGRTGKNTEAFF. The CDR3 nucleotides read TGTGCCAGCAGCCAAGGGAGAACGGGGAAGAACACTGAAGCTTTCTTT.

In DNA, the CDR3 is TGCGCCAGCTTAGACCATACTACGAACACCGGGGAGCTGTTTTTT. It yields the protein CASLDHTTNTGELFF. V is TRBV5-1 and J is TRBJ2-2; D is unresolved. This CDR3 has 15 residues. V was clipped by 7 bases and J by 0 bases, with 13 bases between them. Germline V CDR1 and CDR2: SGHRS, YFSETQ.

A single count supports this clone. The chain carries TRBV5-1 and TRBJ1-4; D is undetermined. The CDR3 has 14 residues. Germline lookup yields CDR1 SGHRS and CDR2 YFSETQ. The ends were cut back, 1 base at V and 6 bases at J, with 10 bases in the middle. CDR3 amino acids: CASSLIGDDEKLFF. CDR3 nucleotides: TGCGCCAGCAGCTTGATAGGAGACGATGAAAAACTGTTTTTT.

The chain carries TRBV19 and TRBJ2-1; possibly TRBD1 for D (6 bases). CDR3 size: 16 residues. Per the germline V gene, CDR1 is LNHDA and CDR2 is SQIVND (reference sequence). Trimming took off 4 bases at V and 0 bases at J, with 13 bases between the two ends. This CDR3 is CASSKQDRISYNEQFF. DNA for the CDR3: TGTGCCAGTAGTAAGCAGGACAGAATCTCCTACAATGAGCAGTTCTTC.

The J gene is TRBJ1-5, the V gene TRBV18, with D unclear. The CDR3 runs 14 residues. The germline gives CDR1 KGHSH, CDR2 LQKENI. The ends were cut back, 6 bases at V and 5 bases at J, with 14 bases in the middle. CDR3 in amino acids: CASSGGEGYQPQHF. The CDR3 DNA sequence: TGTGCCAGCTCGGGCGGGGAAGGCTATCAGCCCCAGCATTTT.

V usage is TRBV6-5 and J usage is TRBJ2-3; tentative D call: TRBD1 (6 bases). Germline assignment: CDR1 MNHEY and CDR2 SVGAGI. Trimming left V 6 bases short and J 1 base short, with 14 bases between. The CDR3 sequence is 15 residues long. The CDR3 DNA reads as TGTGCCAGCAGGAAACAGGGATCGGGCACAGATACGCAGTATTTT. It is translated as CASRKQGSGTDTQYF.

The CDR3 protein is CASSPDPEEKLFF. The CDR3 nucleotides read TGTGCCAGCAGCCCAGACCCGGAGGAAAAACTGTTTTTT. The chain recombines TRBV2 with TRBJ1-4, with D unresolved. The CDR3 length is 13 residues. Germline V CDR1 and CDR2: SNHLY, FYNNEI. V gave up 6 bases and J gave up 8 bases, with 13 bases separating them.

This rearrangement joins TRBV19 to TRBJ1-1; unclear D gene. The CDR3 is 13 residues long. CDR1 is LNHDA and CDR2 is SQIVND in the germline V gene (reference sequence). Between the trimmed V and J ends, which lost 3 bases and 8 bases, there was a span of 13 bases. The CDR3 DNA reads TGTGCCAGTAGTATCGGTTTAGTCGGGGAAGCTTTCTTT. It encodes CASSIGLVGEAFF.

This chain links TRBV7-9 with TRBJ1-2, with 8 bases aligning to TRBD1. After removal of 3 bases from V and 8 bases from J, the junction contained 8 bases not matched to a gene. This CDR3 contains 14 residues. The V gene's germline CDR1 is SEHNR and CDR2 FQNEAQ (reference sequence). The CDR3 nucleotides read TGTGCCAGCAGCTTGGACAGGGTTCATTACGGCTACACCTTC. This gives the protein CASSLDRVHYGYTF.

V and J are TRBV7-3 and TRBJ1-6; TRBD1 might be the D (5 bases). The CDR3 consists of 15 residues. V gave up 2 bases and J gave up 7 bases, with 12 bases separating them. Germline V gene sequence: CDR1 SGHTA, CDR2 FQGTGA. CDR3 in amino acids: CASSLETAGNSPLHF. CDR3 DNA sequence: TGTGCCAGCAGCTTAGAAACGGCAGGGAATTCACCCCTCCACTTT.

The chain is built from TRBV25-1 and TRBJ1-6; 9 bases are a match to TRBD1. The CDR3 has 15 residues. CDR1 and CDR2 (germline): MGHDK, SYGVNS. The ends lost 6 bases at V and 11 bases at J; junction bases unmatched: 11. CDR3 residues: CASSQTGGIGAPLHF. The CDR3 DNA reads TGTGCCAGCAGCCAAACAGGGGGCATAGGGGCACCCCTCCACTTT.